The 12 T cell receptor beta chains listed next were all sequenced from one sample in a study of monozygotic twins with cystic fibrosis. Sequencing was performed with immunoSEQ multiplex PCR; in TCRdb, only in-frame clones are kept and a portion is missing. This table has some 8,900 clones, 98% appearing once. The sample comprised blood. These receptors all come from a girl aged 2-10 years with cystic fibrosis.

CDR3 protein: CASSPSRRPTQYF. CDR3 coding DNA: TGTGCCAGCTCACCTAGCCGGCGTCCTACGCAGTATTTT. The chain uses TRBV18 and TRBJ2-3; D remains ambiguous. The germline V and J ends were trimmed by 3 bases and 8 bases, with 12 bases remaining between them. The CDR3 has 13 residues. The V gene's germline CDR1 is KGHSH and CDR2 LQKENI. The full variable domain, rest sourced from reference TRBV18 and TRBJ2-3, is NAGVMQNPRHLVRRRGQEARLRCSPMKGHSHVYWYRQLPEEGLKFMVYLQKENIIDESGMPKERFSAEFPKEGPSILRIQQVVRGDSAAYFCASSPSRRPTQYFGPGTRLTVL.

V usage is TRBV19 and J usage is TRBJ1-3; no clear D gene. From germline, CDR1 is LNHDA and CDR2 SQIVND (reference sequence). The V end was cut by 6 bases, the J end by 0 bases, with 21 bases between. The CDR3 has 18 amino acids. In DNA form, the CDR3 reads TGTGCCAGTAGATCAGCTTTCTCATCTACTACCTCTGGAAACACCATATATTTT. Protein product: CASRSAFSSTTSGNTIYF.

V usage is TRBV2 and J usage is TRBJ2-2; no firm D call. V gave up 9 bases and J gave up 1 base, with 6 bases separating them. The CDR3 sequence is 12 residues long. Germline-derived CDR1 and CDR2 are SNHLY and FYNNEI. The CDR3 reads CARGGNTGELFF. CDR3 coding DNA: TGTGCCAGAGGCGGGAACACCGGGGAGCTGTTTTTT.

The rearrangement uses TRBV19 and TRBJ1-5, with a tentative D call TRBD1 (5 bases). CDR3 length equals 16 residues. V lost 1 base and J lost 4, with 14 bases in between. CDR1 is LNHDA, CDR2 SQIVND, per germline (reference sequence). In DNA form, the CDR3 reads TGTGCCAGTAGTATAGCCCAGGTCGGGGGGAATCAGCCCCAGCATTTT. It yields the protein CASSIAQVGGNQPQHF.

This chain uses TRBV27 with TRBJ2-3; 14 nucleotides align to TRBD2. Germline trimming cut 6 bases from V and 4 bases from J; bases unmatched to any gene: 6. This CDR3 is 16 amino acids long. Per germline, CDR1 MNHEY and CDR2 SMNVEV (reference sequence). The DNA of the CDR3 is TGTGCCAGCAGCAGGACTAGCGGGAGGTTCGCAGATACGCAGTATTTT. Protein sequence: CASSRTSGRFADTQYF.

The chain employs TRBV19 and TRBJ2-3, with a weak D call TRBD2 (6 bases). Germline V lookup: CDR1 LNHDA, CDR2 SQIVND (reference sequence). V was cut by 5 bases and J by 6 bases, with 15 bases left in between. There are 14 residues in the CDR3. CDR3 protein: CASSAGPPVDTQYF. The CDR3 bases are TGTGCCAGTAGTGCGGGACCGCCGGTGGATACGCAGTATTTT.

The chain links TRBV7-2 to TRBJ1-5, with D tentatively TRBD1 (5 bases). Germline assignment: CDR1 SGHTA and CDR2 FQGNSA. V lost 0 bases and J lost 2, with 17 bases in between. The CDR3 spans 18 residues. The CDR3 reads CASSLAGDGLSGNQPQHF. CDR3 bases: TGTGCCAGCAGCTTAGCAGGGGATGGACTATCTGGCAATCAGCCCCAGCATTTT. Drawing the rest from reference TRBV7-2 and TRBJ1-5, the complete variable domain is GAGVSQSPSNKVTEKGKDVELRCDPISGHTALYWYRQSLGQGLEFLIYFQGNSAPDKSGLPSDRFSAERTGGSVSTLTIQRTQQEDSAVYLCASSLAGDGLSGNQPQHFGDGTRLSIL.

The V call is TRBV6-5, the J call TRBJ2-5, with TRBD1 identical over 7 bases. Germline CDR1 is MNHEY and CDR2 is SVGAGI. V lost 7 bases, J lost 5 bases, and 7 bases stayed unmatched. The CDR3 contains 13 residues. The CDR3, as DNA: TGTGCCAGCACTAGACAGGGAGTGGAGACCCAGTACTTC. Its protein is CASTRQGVETQYF.

V is TRBV14 and J is TRBJ2-7, with 10 bases fitting TRBD2. CDR1 and CDR2 (germline): SGHDN, FVKESK. The CDR3 is 14 residues long. V shed 4 bases, J shed 4 bases, and the junction held 4 bases outside the gene matches. CDR3 in amino acids: CASSLTGLAYEQYF. The CDR3 DNA follows: TGTGCCAGCAGCCTGACGGGACTAGCGTACGAGCAGTACTTC. The entire variable domain, with the rest obtained from reference TRBV14 and TRBJ2-7, is as follows: EAGVTQFPSHSVIEKGQTVTLRCDPISGHDNLYWYRRVMGKEIKFLLHFVKESKQDESGMPNNRFLAERTGGTYSTLKVQPAELEDSGVYFCASSLTGLAYEQYFGPGTRLTVT.

Here the CDR3 DNA reads TGTGCCAGCTCACGCACGGATACAGTCTCCTACGAGCAGTACTTC. Residues: CASSRTDTVSYEQYF. The chain recombines TRBV18 with TRBJ2-7; D is uncertain. V gave up 4 bases and J gave up 0 bases, with 13 bases separating them. Germline loops: CDR1 KGHSH, CDR2 LQKENI. The CDR3 totals 15 residues.

This rearrangement joins TRBV10-1 to TRBJ2-1; D is possibly TRBD2 (5 bases). V lost 6 bases and J lost 9, with 15 bases in between. Germline V CDR1 and CDR2: WNHNN, SYGVQD (reference sequence). The CDR3 covers 13 residues. Here the CDR3 DNA reads TGCGCCAGCAGCCTAACTAGTTTGGGTGAGCAGTTCTTC. It translates to CASSLTSLGEQFF.

The V and J genes are TRBV6-1 and TRBJ2-7; 12 bases are a match to TRBD2. There are 17 residues in the CDR3. The germline V gene has CDR1 MNHNS and CDR2 SASEGT. The J segment lost 6 bases and the V segment lost 3 bases, leaving 12 bases of the junction unmatched. CDR3 residues: CASSDTTSGGAWGEQYF. As DNA, the CDR3 is TGTGCCAGCAGTGATACGACTAGCGGGGGTGCCTGGGGCGAGCAGTACTTC.